A selection of T cell receptor beta chains follows, all from one sample in a study of cytomegalovirus exposure and HLA in healthy donors. Some clones are missing from TCRdb's copy, which holds only in-frame ones; the method was immunoSEQ multiplex PCR. Of 200,000 or so clones in the sample, 82% were seen once. Sample: PBMCs. All receptors come from a woman aged 50 to 65 in good health and CMV-seropositive. The CDR3 runs from the conserved cysteine through the conserved F or W. The D gene is left open where the match is weak. Rows may omit the clone size; those that give it use once, few, many or a size class.

TRBD2	TRBV19	TRBJ2-2	-	CASTLTSGSITGELFF	TGTGCCAGTACTCTGACTAGCGGGAGTATCACCGGGGAGCTGTTTTTT
-	TRBV12-2	TRBJ2-3	-	CASRLAAGGPQRSETSTDTQYF	TGTGCAAGTCGCTTAGCCGCGGGAGGCCCCCAACGGTCCGAGACTAGCACAGATACGCAGTATTTT
TRBD1	TRBV7-6	TRBJ1-5	-	CASSLDGTAWDQPQHF	TGTGCCAGCAGCTTAGACGGGACAGCCTGGGATCAGCCCCAGCATTTT
-	TRBV7-6	TRBJ1-6	once	CASSLGPGVGSPLHF	TGTGCCAGCAGCTTAGGACCGGGGGTGGGTTCACCCCTCCACTTT
TRBD1	TRBV18	TRBJ1-1	-	CASSGTGVNTEAFF	TGTGCCAGCTCAGGGACAGGGGTGAACACTGAAGCTTTCTTT
TRBD1	TRBV5-1	TRBJ2-1	-	CASKTGTEQFF	TGCGCCAGCAAGACAGGGACTGAGCAGTTCTTC
TRBD2	TRBV7-2	TRBJ2-7	-	CASSLGAGESYEQYF	TGTGCCAGCAGCCTGGGTGCGGGGGAATCCTACGAGCAGTACTTC
-	TRBV2	TRBJ2-7	-	CASGTSDSYEQYF	TGTGCCAGCGGGACATCAGACTCCTACGAGCAGTACTTC
-	TRBV6-6	TRBJ1-2	-	CASRSDGSYGYTF	TGTGCCAGCAGGTCGGACGGGAGCTATGGCTACACCTTC
-	TRBV2	TRBJ2-1	-	CASSGGREPFF	TGTGCCAGCAGTGGGGGGCGGGAGCCGTTCTTC
-	TRBV4-3	TRBJ1-6	-	CASSQDLPGQHYNSPLHF	TGCGCCAGCAGCCAAGATCTTCCAGGACAGCATTATAATTCACCCCTCCACTTT
-	TRBV5-1	TRBJ2-5	once	CASSLAGVQETQYF	TGCGCCAGCAGCTTGGCAGGGGTACAAGAGACCCAGTACTTC
-	TRBV6-1	TRBJ2-2	-	CASSGGQNTGELFF	TGTGCCAGCAGTGGGGGACAGAACACCGGGGAGCTGTTTTTT
TRBD2	TRBV7-9	TRBJ2-7	once	CASSWTSGPYEQYF	TGTGCCAGCAGCTGGACTAGCGGACCCTACGAGCAGTACTTC
TRBD1	TRBV5-5	TRBJ1-6	-	CASSLDRAENSPLHF	TGTGCCAGCAGCCTCGACAGGGCCGAGAATTCACCCCTCCACTTT
TRBD1	TRBV5-1	TRBJ2-3	-	CASSLGGQGDTQYF	TGCGCCAGCAGCTTGGGGGGACAGGGGGATACGCAGTATTTT
-	TRBV19	TRBJ2-7	-	CASSTGHLGVSYEQYF	TGTGCCAGTAGTACCGGCCACTTAGGGGTCTCCTACGAGCAGTACTTC
TRBD1	TRBV7-9	TRBJ2-2	-	CASSLGDRSEGELFF	TGTGCCAGCAGCTTGGGGGACAGGAGTGAAGGGGAGCTGTTTTTT
TRBD1	TRBV5-1	TRBJ1-5	-	CASSPGTGAGIRQPQHF	TGCGCCAGCAGCCCGGGGACAGGGGCCGGAATCAGACAGCCCCAGCATTTT
-	TRBV14	TRBJ2-5	once	CASSRGLRAEQYF	TGTGCCAGCAGCAGAGGGCTCCGGGCGGAGCAGTACTTC
TRBD1	TRBV7-9	TRBJ1-3	-	CASSPGQGFSGNTIYF	TGTGCCAGCAGCCCTGGACAGGGGTTCTCTGGAAACACCATATATTTT
TRBD2	TRBV28	TRBJ2-1	-	CASSFVTSGYNEQFF	TGTGCCAGCAGTTTCGTAACTAGCGGCTACAATGAGCAGTTCTTC
TRBD2	TRBV6-5	TRBJ2-7	-	CASTLLAGSYEQYF	TGTGCCAGCACCTTACTAGCGGGCTCCTACGAGCAGTACTTC
TRBD2	TRBV28	TRBJ2-7	-	CASTFPSGSSYEQYF	TGTGCCAGCACCTTCCCAAGCGGGAGCTCCTACGAGCAGTACTTC
-	TRBV7-9	TRBJ1-1	-	CASSLGGTLNTEAFF	TGTGCCAGCAGCTTAGGTGGCACCTTGAACACTGAAGCTTTCTTT
TRBD2	TRBV10-2	TRBJ2-3	-	CASSPIAGGGTDTQYF	TGCGCCAGCAGTCCTATAGCGGGGGGGGGCACAGATACGCAGTATTTT
-	TRBV9	TRBJ2-5	-	CASSRDTPGEQYF	TGTGCCAGCAGCCGGGACACCCCCGGGGAGCAGTACTTC
TRBD1	TRBV23-1	TRBJ1-2	-	CASSHLGTGGDGYTF	TGCGCCAGCAGTCACCTCGGGACAGGGGGTGATGGCTACACCTTC
TRBD2	TRBV15	TRBJ2-3	-	CATSRASGYTSTDTQYF	TGTGCCACCAGCAGAGCTAGCGGGTACACTAGCACAGATACGCAGTATTTT
TRBD1	TRBV19	TRBJ2-5	-	CASSRTGGRETQYF	TGTGCCAGTAGTAGGACAGGAGGTCGGGAGACCCAGTACTTC
-	TRBV5-1	TRBJ2-6	-	CASSPDGRASSGANVLTF	TGCGCCAGCAGCCCGGACGGCAGGGCCAGCTCTGGGGCCAACGTCCTGACTTTC
-	TRBV7-2	TRBJ1-5	-	CASSPAEGQPQHF	TGTGCCAGCAGCCCGGCGGAGGGTCAGCCCCAGCATTTT
-	TRBV28	TRBJ2-3	-	CASSFSGMVTDTQYF	TGTGCCAGCAGTTTCTCGGGAATGGTCACAGATACGCAGTATTTT
-	TRBV4-3	TRBJ1-2	-	CASSQDVVSGRRDTF	TGCGCCAGCAGCCAAGACGTTGTATCAGGGCGGCGTGACACCTTC
-	TRBV28	TRBJ2-2	-	CASRSPGQNTGELFF	TGTGCCAGCAGATCCCCCGGACAGAACACCGGGGAGCTGTTTTTT
-	TRBV27	TRBJ2-7	-	CASSRRDTNYEQYF	TGTGCCAGCAGTAGACGGGACACTAACTACGAGCAGTACTTC
-	TRBV2	TRBJ2-5	-	CASSETGGAETQYF	TGTGCCAGCAGTGAAACCGGAGGGGCAGAGACCCAGTACTTC
-	TRBV27	TRBJ1-4	-	CASSPTGLNEKLFF	TGTGCCAGCAGTCCCACTGGGCTGAATGAAAAACTGTTTTTT
-	TRBV19	TRBJ2-5	-	CASSIGPWRNQETQYF	TGTGCCAGTAGTATAGGCCCGTGGCGGAACCAAGAGACCCAGTACTTC
-	TRBV6-1	TRBJ1-2	once	CASSVSYGYTF	TGTGCCAGCAGTGTCTCCTATGGCTACACCTTC
-	TRBV5-8	TRBJ2-7	-	CASSLDRLTSYEQYF	TGTGCCAGCAGCCTTGACAGGTTGACCTCCTACGAGCAGTACTTC
-	TRBV19	TRBJ1-2	few	CASSGRTNYGYTF	TGTGCCAGTAGTGGGAGGACTAACTATGGCTACACCTTC
TRBD1	TRBV19	TRBJ1-2	once	CASSPYQLQGASYGYTF	TGTGCCAGTAGTCCTTACCAATTGCAGGGGGCGAGCTATGGCTACACCTTC
-	TRBV14	TRBJ2-6	-	CASSRVGTYTHGANVLTF	TGTGCCAGCAGCCGCGTTGGGACTTATACTCATGGGGCCAACGTCCTGACTTTC
TRBD2	TRBV2	TRBJ2-3	-	CASTSPLAGGTDTQYF	TGTGCCAGCACCTCCCCCCTAGCGGGAGGCACAGATACGCAGTATTTT